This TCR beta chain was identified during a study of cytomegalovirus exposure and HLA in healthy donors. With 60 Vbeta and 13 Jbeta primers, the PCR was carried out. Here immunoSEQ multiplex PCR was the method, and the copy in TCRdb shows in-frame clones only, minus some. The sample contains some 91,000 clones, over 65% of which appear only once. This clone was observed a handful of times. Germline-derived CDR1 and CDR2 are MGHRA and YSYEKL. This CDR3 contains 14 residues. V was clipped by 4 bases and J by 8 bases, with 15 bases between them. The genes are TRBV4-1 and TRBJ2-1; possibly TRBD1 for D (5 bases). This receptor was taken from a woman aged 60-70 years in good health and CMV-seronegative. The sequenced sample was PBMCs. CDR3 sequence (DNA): TGCGCCAGCAGCCTCGGTCCCCAACAGGATGAGCAGTTCTTC. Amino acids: CASSLGPQQDEQFF.